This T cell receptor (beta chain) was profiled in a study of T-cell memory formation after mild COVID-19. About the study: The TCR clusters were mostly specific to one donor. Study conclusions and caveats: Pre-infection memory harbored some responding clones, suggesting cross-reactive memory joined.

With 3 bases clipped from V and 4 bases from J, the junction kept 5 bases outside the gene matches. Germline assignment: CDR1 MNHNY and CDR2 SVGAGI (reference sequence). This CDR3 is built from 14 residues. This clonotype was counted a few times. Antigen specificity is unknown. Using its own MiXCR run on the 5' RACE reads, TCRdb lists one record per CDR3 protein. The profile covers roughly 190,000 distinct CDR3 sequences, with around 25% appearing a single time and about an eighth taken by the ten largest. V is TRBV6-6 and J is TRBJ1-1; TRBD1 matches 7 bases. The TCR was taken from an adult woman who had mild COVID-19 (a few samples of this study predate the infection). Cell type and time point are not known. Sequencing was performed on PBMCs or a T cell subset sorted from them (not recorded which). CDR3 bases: TGTGCCAGCAGTTATTCAGGGGGGAGCACTGAAGCTTTCTTT. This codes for CASSYSGGSTEAFF.